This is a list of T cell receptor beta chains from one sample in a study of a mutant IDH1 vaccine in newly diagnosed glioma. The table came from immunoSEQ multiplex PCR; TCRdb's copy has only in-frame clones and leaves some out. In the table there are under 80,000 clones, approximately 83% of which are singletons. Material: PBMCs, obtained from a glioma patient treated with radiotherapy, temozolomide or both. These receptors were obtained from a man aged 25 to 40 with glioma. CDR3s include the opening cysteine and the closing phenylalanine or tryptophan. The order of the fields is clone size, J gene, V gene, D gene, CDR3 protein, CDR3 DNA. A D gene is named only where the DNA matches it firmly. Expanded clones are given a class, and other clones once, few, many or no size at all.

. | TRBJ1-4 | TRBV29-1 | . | CTGLVGVIEKLFF | TGCACCGGGTTGGTAGGGGTTATTGAAAAACTGTTTTTT
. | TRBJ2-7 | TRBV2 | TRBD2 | CASSSGRNSYEQYF | TGTGCCAGCAGTAGCGGGAGAAACTCCTACGAGCAGTACTTC
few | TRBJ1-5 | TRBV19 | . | CASTFGSNQPQHF | TGTGCCAGTACCTTTGGGAGCAATCAGCCCCAGCATTTT
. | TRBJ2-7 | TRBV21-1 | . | CASSIPNRDRDSYEQYF | TGTGCCAGCAGCATACCTAATCGGGACAGGGACTCCTACGAGCAGTACTTC
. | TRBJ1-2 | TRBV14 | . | CASSQEWQPYGYTF | TGTGCCAGCAGCCAAGAGTGGCAGCCCTATGGCTACACCTTC
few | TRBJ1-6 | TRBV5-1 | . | CASSLEGQGGSPLHF | TGCGCCAGCAGCTTGGAGGGCCAGGGTGGTTCACCCCTCCACTTT
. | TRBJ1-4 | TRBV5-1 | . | CASSLGAATNEKLFF | TGCGCCAGCAGCTTGGGGGCTGCAACTAATGAAAAACTGTTTTTT
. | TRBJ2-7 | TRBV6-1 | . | CASTGLFEQYF | TGTGCCAGCACCGGACTCTTCGAGCAGTACTTC
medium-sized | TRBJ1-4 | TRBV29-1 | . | CSVREGETNEKLFF | TGCAGCGTTCGGGAGGGCGAGACTAATGAAAAACTGTTTTTT
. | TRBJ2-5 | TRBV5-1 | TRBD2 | CASGLGGTQETQYF | TGCGCCAGCGGACTGGGGGGGACTCAAGAGACCCAGTACTTC
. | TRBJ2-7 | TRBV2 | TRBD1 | CASSPIRDSSYEQYF | TGTGCCAGCAGTCCGATCCGGGACAGCTCCTACGAGCAGTACTTC
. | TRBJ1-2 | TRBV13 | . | CASSLPNREINYGYTF | TGTGCCAGCAGCTTACCAAACAGAGAAATTAACTATGGCTACACCTTC
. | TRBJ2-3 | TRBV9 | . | CASSDGTLTDTQYF | TGTGCCAGCAGCGATGGGACTTTAACAGATACGCAGTATTTT
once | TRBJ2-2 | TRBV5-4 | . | CASSFGMGELFF | TGTGCCAGCAGCTTCGGAATGGGGGAGCTGTTTTTT
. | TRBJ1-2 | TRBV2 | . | CASRWGSDYGYTF | TGTGCCAGCAGATGGGGGTCGGATTATGGCTACACCTTC
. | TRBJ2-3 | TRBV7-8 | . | CASSFRVNTQYF | TGTGCCAGCAGCTTCAGGGTAAATACGCAGTATTTT
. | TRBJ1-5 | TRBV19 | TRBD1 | CASRPYEGTALGNQPQHF | TGTGCCAGTAGGCCCTATGAAGGGACAGCCTTGGGCAATCAGCCCCAGCATTTT
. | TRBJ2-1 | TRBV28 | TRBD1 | CASSLEGQGAYNEQFF | TGTGCCAGCAGTTTAGAGGGACAGGGGGCCTACAATGAGCAGTTCTTC
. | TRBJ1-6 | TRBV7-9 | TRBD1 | CASSSDRVNSPLHF | TGTGCCAGCAGCTCGGACAGGGTTAATTCACCCCTCCACTTT
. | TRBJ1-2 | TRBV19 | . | CASMGDSRGSYTF | TGTGCCAGTATGGGGGACTCCCGAGGTAGCTACACCTTC
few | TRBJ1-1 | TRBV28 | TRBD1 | CASSQGQILNTEAFF | TGTGCCAGCAGTCAGGGACAGATTTTGAACACTGAAGCTTTCTTT
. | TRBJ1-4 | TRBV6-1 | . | CASSEQGLPNEKLFF | TGTGCCAGCAGTGAACAGGGTTTGCCTAATGAAAAACTGTTTTTT
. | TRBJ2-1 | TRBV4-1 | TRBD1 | CASSRPRQGPQDEQFF | TGCGCCAGCAGCCGACCTCGACAGGGGCCCCAGGATGAGCAGTTCTTC
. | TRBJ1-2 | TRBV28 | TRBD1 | CASRRTGAAGYTF | TGTGCCAGCCGACGAACAGGGGCCGCGGGCTACACCTTC
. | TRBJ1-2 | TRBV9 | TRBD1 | CASSTGTGGTNYGYTF | TGTGCCAGCAGCACCGGAACAGGGGGGACTAACTATGGCTACACCTTC
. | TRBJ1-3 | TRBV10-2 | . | CASRGPTSGNTIYF | TGCGCCAGCAGGGGACCGACCTCTGGAAACACCATATATTTT
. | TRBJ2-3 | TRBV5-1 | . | CASTVGRASTDTQYF | TGCGCCAGCACCGTAGGGCGGGCTAGCACAGATACGCAGTATTTT
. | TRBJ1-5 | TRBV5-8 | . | CASSLGSNQPQHF | TGTGCCAGCAGCTTGGGTAGCAATCAGCCCCAGCATTTT